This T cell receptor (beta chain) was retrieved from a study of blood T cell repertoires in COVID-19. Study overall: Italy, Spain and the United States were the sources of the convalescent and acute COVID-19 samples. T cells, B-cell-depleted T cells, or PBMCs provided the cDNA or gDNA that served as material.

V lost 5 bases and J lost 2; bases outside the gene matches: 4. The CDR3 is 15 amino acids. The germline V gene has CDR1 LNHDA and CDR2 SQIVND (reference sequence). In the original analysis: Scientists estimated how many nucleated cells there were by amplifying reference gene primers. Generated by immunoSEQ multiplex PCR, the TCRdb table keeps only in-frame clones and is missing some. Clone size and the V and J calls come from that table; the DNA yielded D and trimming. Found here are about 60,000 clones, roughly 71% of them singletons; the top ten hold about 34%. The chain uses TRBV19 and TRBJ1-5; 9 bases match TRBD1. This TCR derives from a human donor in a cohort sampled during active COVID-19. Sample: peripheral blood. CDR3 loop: CASSLRTGGNQPQHF. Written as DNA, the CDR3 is TGTGCCAGTAGTTTACGGACAGGGGGCAATCAGCCCCAGCATTTT. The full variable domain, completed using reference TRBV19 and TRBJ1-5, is DGGITQSPKYLFRKEGQNVTLSCEQNLNHDAMYWYRQDPGQGLRLIYYSQIVNDFQKGDIAEGYSVSREKKESFPLTVTSAQKNPTAFYLCASSLRTGGNQPQHFGDGTRLSIL.